In this sample, the clone carrying this TCR beta chain turned up a few times. No antigen is known for it. Germline V gene data show CDR1 as SGDLS and CDR2 as YYNGEE. The V and J ends lost 4 bases and 4 bases, in that order; junction bases with no gene match: 6. The CDR3 consists of 14 residues. These data are taken from a study of human T cells and chemical hapten exposure. As for the study in general: Weekly diphenylcyclopropenone doses were given to patients' scalps across the roughly 24-week study. Per-sample TCR yields varied mainly from small pooled library volume differences. Notes on the study in general: With alopecia, donors may have immune responses unlike healthy people's.

Time point denoted: pre-sensitization, week 0. Indicated treatment: therapeutic diphenylcyclopropenone sensitization with weekly scalp DPC. Suited to DPC and affected by alopecia, the donors ranged from 18 to 70 years old. TCRdb independently ran MiXCR on the RACE reads; one entry per CDR3 protein. Altogether approximately 100,000 distinct CDR3 sequences are present, around 10% being singletons, with the ten largest covering about 1.6%. The clonotype comes from a woman between 45 and 65 years old with alopecia areata. Some clones in this sample may be carry-over from other donors' samples. The chain employs TRBV9 and TRBJ1-2; TRBD1 aligns across 8 bases. Sample: whole blood, taken in connection with sensitization to the hapten diphenylcyclopropenone (DPC). CDR3 nucleotides: TGTGCCAGCAGCTCTAGGGACAGGAGCTATGGCTACACCTTC. Protein: CASSSRDRSYGYTF.